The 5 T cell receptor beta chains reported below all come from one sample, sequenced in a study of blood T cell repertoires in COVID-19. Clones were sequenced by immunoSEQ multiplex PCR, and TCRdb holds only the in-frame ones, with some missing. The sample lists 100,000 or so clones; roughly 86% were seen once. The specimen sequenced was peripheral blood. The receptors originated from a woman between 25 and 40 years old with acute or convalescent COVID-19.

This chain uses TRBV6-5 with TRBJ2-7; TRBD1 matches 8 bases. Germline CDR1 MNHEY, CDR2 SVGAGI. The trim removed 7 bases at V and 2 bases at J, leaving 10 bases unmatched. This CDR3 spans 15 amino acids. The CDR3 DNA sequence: TGTGCCAGCACCAATCGGGGGACAGGCCCCTACGAGCAGTACTTC. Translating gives CASTNRGTGPYEQYF.

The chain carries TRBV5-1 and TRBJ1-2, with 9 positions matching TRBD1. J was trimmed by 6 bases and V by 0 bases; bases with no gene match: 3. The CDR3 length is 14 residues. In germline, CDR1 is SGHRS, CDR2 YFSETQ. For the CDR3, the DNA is TGCGCCAGCAGCTTGGAACAGGGGGCGGATGGCTACACCTTC. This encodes CASSLEQGADGYTF.

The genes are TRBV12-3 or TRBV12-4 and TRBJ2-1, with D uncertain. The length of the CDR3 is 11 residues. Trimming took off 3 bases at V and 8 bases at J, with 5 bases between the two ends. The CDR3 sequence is CASSFLYEQFF. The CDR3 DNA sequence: TGTGCCAGCAGTTTTCTATATGAGCAGTTCTTC.

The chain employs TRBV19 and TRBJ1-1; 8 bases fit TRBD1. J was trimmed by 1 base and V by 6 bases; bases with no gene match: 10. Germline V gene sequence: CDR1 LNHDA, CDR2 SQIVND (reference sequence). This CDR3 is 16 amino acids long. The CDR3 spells CASSAGQGRGNTEAFF. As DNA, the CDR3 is TGTGCCAGTAGCGCCGGACAGGGTAGAGGGAACACTGAAGCTTTCTTT.

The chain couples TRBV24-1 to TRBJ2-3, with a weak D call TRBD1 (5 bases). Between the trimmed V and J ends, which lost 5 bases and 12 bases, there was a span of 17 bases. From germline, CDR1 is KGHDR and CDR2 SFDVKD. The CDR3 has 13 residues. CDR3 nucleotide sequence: TGTGCCACCAGTGCCCTTGGGGCAGGCTATCAGTATTTT. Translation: CATSALGAGYQYF.